Sequencing of this T cell receptor beta chain was carried out in a study of T cell responses to AZD1222 COVID-19 vaccine. On the study more broadly: Timing groups of about 4 and about 12 weeks for second doses were pooled.

As for this clone: The antigen is not known.

CDR1 and CDR2 from the germline V gene are MNHEY and SVGAGI. This CDR3 spans 14 amino acids. The junction had 5 bases not matched to a gene; V was cut back by 6 bases and J by 2 bases. Findings and limits, study-wide: Unmutated variant regions reportedly attract nearly half of all spike-specific TCRs. Spike-specific TCR breadth and depth both grew after two AZD1222 doses. Females made up more of the donors, who were largely white British, and clonal diversity may have come out too low.

Using immunoSEQ multiplex PCR, the repertoire was profiled, and TCRdb retains in-frame clones only, with some absent. The repertoire holds over 90,000 clones, with 90% as singletons. This receptor was identified in an adult in good health. This rearrangement joins TRBV6-5 to TRBJ1-2, with TRBD1 matching over 8 bases. Sequenced material: peripheral blood, taken on day 0 of AZD1222 vaccination. This CDR3 reads CASRIQGGNYGYTF. The CDR3 nucleotides read TGTGCCAGCAGGATACAGGGGGGAAACTATGGCTACACCTTC.